This entry lists 28 T cell receptor beta chains sequenced from one sample in a study of cytomegalovirus exposure and HLA in healthy donors. The PCR ran on 60 Vbeta and 13 Jbeta primers. The repertoire was sequenced with immunoSEQ multiplex PCR; TCRdb's copy has only in-frame clones and lacks some. The sample holds 100,000 to 150,000 clones, roughly 66% seen once. The sample was PBMCs. The receptor set was obtained from a man between 18 and 29 years old in good health and CMV-seronegative.

The chain uses TRBV11-2 and TRBJ2-2; 10 nucleotides line up with TRBD2. The CDR3 consists of 18 residues. J gave up 5 bases and V 3 bases, and 12 bases lay outside the gene matches. Germline CDR1 and CDR2: SGHAT and FQNNGV. This CDR3 is CASSFQSGGAIGTGELFF. The CDR3 DNA reads TGTGCCAGCAGCTTTCAAAGCGGGGGGGCCATAGGAACCGGGGAGCTGTTTTTT.

This clone was detected once. The chain combines TRBV28 with TRBJ2-5; 10 bases are shared with TRBD2. The V gene end was trimmed by 1 base and the J gene end by 5 bases; junction bases not matched to a gene: 19. CDR3 length: 20 amino acids. CDR1 and CDR2 from the germline V gene are MDHEN and SYDVKM. CDR3: CASSLSVLAGEWSVWETQYF. CDR3 DNA: TGTGCCAGCAGTTTATCAGTGCTAGCGGGAGAATGGAGCGTTTGGGAGACCCAGTACTTC.

V gene TRBV6-1 combines with J gene TRBJ2-3; 10 positions agree with TRBD2. The CDR3 length is 13 residues. V gave up 5 bases and J gave up 6 bases; unmatched junction bases: 2. CDR1 is MNHNS and CDR2 is SASEGT in the germline V gene. CDR3 region: CASSSGRVDTQYF. Here the CDR3 DNA reads TGTGCCAGCAGTAGCGGGAGGGTGGATACGCAGTATTTT.

V usage is TRBV30 and J usage is TRBJ2-7; no clear D. Trimming removed 3 bases from V and 3 bases from J, with 21 bases in between. CDR3 length: 16 amino acids. Germline V gives CDR1 GTSNPN, CDR2 SVGIG (reference sequence). CDR3 sequence reads: CAWSAQFRRLIYEQYF. The DNA for the CDR3 is TGTGCCTGGAGCGCTCAATTCAGGCGCTTGATCTACGAGCAGTACTTC.

This clone was counted a few times. The CDR3 is CASRATGLQPQHF. CDR3 nucleotides: TGTGCCAGCAGGGCGACAGGGCTCCAGCCCCAGCATTTT. The V call is TRBV27, the J call TRBJ1-5, with 7 nucleotides matching TRBD1. Germline CDR1 and CDR2: MNHEY and SMNVEV (reference sequence). The length of the CDR3 is 13 residues. V was pared by 6 bases and J by 7 bases, with 6 bases of the junction left unmatched.

The chain combines TRBV19 with TRBJ2-7; D is possibly TRBD2 (6 bases). Trimming removed 7 bases at V and 6 bases at J, with 19 bases between. There are 14 residues in the CDR3. Germline V gene data show CDR1 as LNHDA and CDR2 as SQIVND (reference sequence). The CDR3 DNA follows: TGTGCCAGTAAAATCGGACCGGGCGGGGCCGAGCAGTACTTC. This translates into CASKIGPGGAEQYF.

The chain carries TRBV5-1 and TRBJ1-6; the D is unclear. This CDR3 has 13 residues. CDR1 and CDR2 from the germline V gene are SGHRS and YFSETQ. Trimming took off 0 bases at V and 10 bases at J, with 8 bases between the two ends. The CDR3 bases are TGCGCCAGCAGCTTGGCCCTGAGATCACCCCTCCACTTT. Its translation: CASSLALRSPLHF.

The chain recombines TRBV19 with TRBJ1-5; no definite D call. The germline V gene encodes CDR1 LNHDA and CDR2 SQIVND (reference sequence). The V gene lost 7 bases and the J gene lost 9 bases, with 10 bases spanning the gap. This CDR3 spans 11 amino acids. CDR3 in DNA: TGTGCCAGTAAGGATGGAGGGCCCCAGCATTTT. Protein product: CASKDGGPQHF. Filled out from reference TRBV19 and TRBJ1-5, the complete variable domain reads DGGITQSPKYLFRKEGQNVTLSCEQNLNHDAMYWYRQDPGQGLRLIYYSQIVNDFQKGDIAEGYSVSREKKESFPLTVTSAQKNPTAFYLCASKDGGPQHFGDGTRLSIL.

This rearrangement joins TRBV5-1 to TRBJ2-6; TRBD2 might be the D (6 bases). Between the trimmed V and J ends, which lost 6 bases and 3 bases, there was a span of 19 bases. This CDR3 contains 17 residues. CDR1 SGHRS and CDR2 YFSETQ come from the germline V gene. CDR3 sequence reads: CASTTGSGVYGANVLTF. CDR3 coding DNA: TGCGCCAGCACCACAGGATCGGGGGTTTATGGGGCCAACGTCCTGACTTTC.

This clone came up once. V is TRBV19 and J is TRBJ1-5; perhaps TRBD1 as D (5 bases). CDR3 length: 15 amino acids. Looked up from germline, CDR1 is LNHDA and CDR2 is SQIVND (reference sequence). Deletions cut 3 bases from V and 2 bases from J, with 11 bases between. The CDR3 nucleotides are TGTGCCAGTAGTATTAGGGGCTTGGGCAATCAGCCCCAGCATTTT. This sequence encodes CASSIRGLGNQPQHF.

This clone is a singleton in its sample. DNA of the CDR3: TGTGCCAGCAGGGAGCCTGGGACAGTGAACACTGAAGCTTTCTTT. It translates to CASREPGTVNTEAFF. This rearrangement joins TRBV2 to TRBJ1-1, with TRBD1 matching 7 bases. This CDR3 contains 15 residues. Germline lookup yields CDR1 SNHLY and CDR2 FYNNEI. Germline trimming cut 6 bases from V and 0 bases from J; bases unmatched to any gene: 7. Supplemented by reference TRBV2 and TRBJ1-1, the full variable domain reads EPEVTQTPSHQVTQMGQEVILRCVPISNHLYFYWYRQILGQKVEFLVSFYNNEISEKSEIFDDQFSVERPDGSNFTLKIRSTKLEDSAMYFCASREPGTVNTEAFFGQGTRLTVV.

The V gene is TRBV28, the J gene TRBJ2-3, with D perhaps TRBD1 (6 bases). V was trimmed by 6 bases and J by 6 bases, leaving 10 bases between them. This CDR3 has 12 residues. The V gene's germline CDR1 is MDHEN and CDR2 SYDVKM. For the CDR3, the DNA is TGTGCCAGCAGCCGGACAGTGGATACGCAGTATTTT. Amino acid sequence: CASSRTVDTQYF.

V is TRBV27 and J is TRBJ1-1, with 9 bases that match TRBD1. Looked up from germline, CDR1 is MNHEY and CDR2 is SMNVEV (reference sequence). CDR3 size: 14 residues. V lost 5 bases and J lost 4; bases outside the gene matches: 5. The CDR3 loop reads CASSRDRVITEAFF. The CDR3 DNA sequence: TGTGCCAGCAGTCGGGACAGGGTTATCACTGAAGCTTTCTTT.

This chain links TRBV27 with TRBJ2-3; a possible D gene is TRBD1 (6 bases). The CDR3 sequence is 16 residues long. V gave up 2 bases and J gave up 8 bases, with 20 bases separating them. The germline gives CDR1 MNHEY, CDR2 SMNVEV (reference sequence). CDR3 DNA sequence: TGTGCCAGCAGTTTAGGGGCGGGTCCTACCAGGGGTACGCAGTATTTT. This gives the protein CASSLGAGPTRGTQYF.

This clone was recorded a few times. This chain uses TRBV4-3 with TRBJ2-5; D may be TRBD2 (5 bases). This CDR3 comprises 14 residues. Germline V gene lookup returns CDR1 LGHNA and CDR2 YSLEER. Trimming took 2 bases from V and 10 from J, leaving 17 bases between them. CDR3 sequence reads: CASSQFGSQSGQYF. The CDR3 region has the DNA TGCGCCAGCAGCCAATTTGGGTCCCAGAGCGGCCAGTACTTC.

The rearrangement uses TRBV5-1 and TRBJ2-3; TRBD1 might be the D (6 bases). The ends were cut back, 7 bases at V and 8 bases at J, with 11 bases in the middle. This CDR3 region has 11 residues. Germline CDR1 SGHRS, CDR2 YFSETQ. CDR3 in DNA: TGCGCCAGCCATACAGGGACTACGCAGTATTTT. This encodes CASHTGTTQYF.

The CDR3 bases are TGTGCCAGCAGCCCGCCGACAGGCCCGGAGACCCAGTACTTC. Translating it yields CASSPPTGPETQYF. The chain links TRBV5-4 to TRBJ2-5; perhaps TRBD1 as D (6 bases). V lost 4 bases to trimming and J lost 5 bases, with 15 bases between them. The germline V gene has CDR1 SGHNT and CDR2 YYREEE (reference sequence). This CDR3 spans 14 amino acids. The variable domain in full, completed from reference TRBV5-4 and TRBJ2-5, reads ETGVTQSPTHLIKTRGQQVTLRCSSQSGHNTVSWYQQALGQGPQFIFQYYREEENGRGNFPPRFSGLQFPNYSSELNVNALELDDSALYLCASSPPTGPETQYFGPGTRLLVL.

This chain connects TRBV28 to TRBJ1-6, with unresolved D. The CDR3 runs 16 residues. CDR1 and CDR2 (germline): MDHEN, SYDVKM. Trimming took 3 bases from V and 6 from J, leaving 15 bases between them. The CDR3 loop reads CASSLTYPPGNSPLHF. The CDR3 DNA is TGTGCCAGCAGTTTGACTTATCCCCCGGGTAATTCACCCCTCCACTTT.

The V gene is TRBV4-2, the J gene TRBJ1-6; D gene uncertain. This CDR3 has 14 amino acids. Trimming pared 2 bases from V and 9 bases from J, leaving 11 bases between. Per the germline V gene, CDR1 is LGHNA and CDR2 is YNFKEQ. The DNA for the CDR3 is TGTGCCAGCAGCCAACCTCCGACTGGTTCACCCCTCCACTTT. Amino acid sequence: CASSQPPTGSPLHF.

This clone has only a few counts. This chain joins TRBV5-5 and TRBJ1-5; tentatively, D is TRBD1 (5 bases). CDR3 length: 16 amino acids. Germline CDR1 is SGHKS and CDR2 is YYEKEE (reference sequence). V lost 2 bases and J lost 6, with 18 bases in between. The CDR3 sequence: CASSLTGGGQGQPQHF. The CDR3 region has the DNA TGTGCCAGCAGCTTAACCGGGGGAGGGCAGGGTCAGCCCCAGCATTTT.

This chain joins TRBV14 and TRBJ2-1, with TRBD2 identical over 9 bases. The germline CDR1 and CDR2 sequences are SGHDN and FVKESK. This CDR3 comprises 15 residues. With 4 bases clipped from V and 3 bases from J, the junction kept 4 bases outside the gene matches. The CDR3 DNA sequence: TGTGCCAGCAGCCCCAGACTAGCGGACTACAATGAGCAGTTCTTC. Translated: CASSPRLADYNEQFF.

This clone came up a few times. This chain connects TRBV10-3 to TRBJ1-3, with D tentatively TRBD1 (5 bases). CDR3 size: 13 residues. The V and J ends lost 5 bases and 2 bases respectively, with 7 bases between them. CDR1 is ENHRY, CDR2 SYGVKD, per germline. The chain's CDR3 is CAISQGAGNTIYF. The CDR3 DNA is TGTGCCATCAGTCAGGGCGCTGGAAACACCATATATTTT.

The chain joins TRBV29-1 to TRBJ2-7; 7 positions agree with TRBD1. The CDR3 extends over 14 amino acids. V was clipped by 6 bases and J by 0 bases; unmatched bases: 8. CDR1 is SQVTM, CDR2 ANQGSEA, per germline. For the CDR3, the DNA is TGCAGCGTCGACACAGGGGTTGGCTCCTACGAGCAGTACTTC. This gives the protein CSVDTGVGSYEQYF.

The J gene is TRBJ1-2, the V gene TRBV7-8, with 7 bases lining up with TRBD1. The V segment lost 5 bases and the J segment 4 bases; nucleotides outside the gene matches: 7. The CDR3 consists of 14 residues. The germline gives CDR1 SGHVS, CDR2 FQNEAQ. This CDR3 is CASSVQGQLYGYTF. As DNA, the CDR3 is TGTGCCAGCAGCGTACAGGGACAGCTCTATGGCTACACCTTC.

V is TRBV6-5 and J is TRBJ2-7; D is undetermined. From germline, CDR1 is MNHEY and CDR2 SVGAGI. V was pared by 2 bases and J by 2 bases, with 7 bases between. The length of the CDR3 is 13 residues. The CDR3 sequence: CASSYGGTYEQYF. CDR3 in DNA: TGTGCCAGCAGTTACGGCGGAACCTACGAGCAGTACTTC.

The rearrangement joins TRBV9 to TRBJ1-2, with D maybe TRBD1 (5 bases). Germline values: CDR1 SGDLS, CDR2 YYNGEE. The CDR3 is made up of 16 amino acids. The V and J ends lost 3 bases and 3 bases respectively, with 18 bases between them. DNA of the CDR3: TGTGCCAGCAGCGCGGCCGGGACTCTCGGCCACTATGGCTACACCTTC. Amino acids: CASSAAGTLGHYGYTF.

The chain couples TRBV9 to TRBJ1-6; D is undetermined. Germline V lookup: CDR1 SGDLS, CDR2 YYNGEE. The V and J ends lost 4 bases and 7 bases respectively, with 15 bases between them. This CDR3 contains 15 residues. CDR3 coding DNA: TGTGCCAGCAGCCTAACCGGGGTATACAATTCACCCCTCCACTTT. Protein product: CASSLTGVYNSPLHF.

The J gene is TRBJ2-3, the V gene TRBV5-6, with a weak D call TRBD1 (5 bases). The CDR3 length is 14 residues. Germline CDR1 SGHDT, CDR2 YYEEEE. Trimming shortened V by 3 bases and J by 4 bases, and 12 bases separated the two germline ends. The CDR3 coding sequence is TGTGCCAGCAGCTACCCCCAGGGCGCAGATACGCAGTATTTT. It is translated as CASSYPQGADTQYF. The whole variable domain, remainder taken from reference TRBV5-6 and TRBJ2-3, is DAGVTQSPTHLIKTRGQQVTLRCSPKSGHDTVSWYQQALGQGPQFIFQYYEEEERQRGNFPDRFSGHQFPNYSSELNVNALLLGDSALYLCASSYPQGADTQYFGPGTRLTVL.